These T cell receptor beta chains were read from a single sample in a study of blood T cell repertoires in COVID-19. The repertoire was sequenced with immunoSEQ multiplex PCR; TCRdb's copy has only in-frame clones and lacks some. The sample includes 50,000 to 70,000 clones, about 81% seen only once; the top ten take roughly 15%. The material sequenced was peripheral blood. These receptors were obtained from a man aged 65 to 85 with active COVID-19. Each CDR3 is given with its conserved first and last residue. A D gene is named only where the DNA matches it firmly. A clone size is listed for some rows: how often the clone was seen (once, few, many), or a class if it is expanded.

J gene | CDR3 length | D gene | clone size | V gene | CDR3 DNA | CDR3 protein
TRBJ2-7 | 14 | TRBD2 | - | TRBV6-2/TRBV6-3 | TGTGCCAGCAGCGCGATAGCGGGAGGCCACGAGCAGTACTTC | CASSAIAGGHEQYF
TRBJ1-5 | 17 | TRBD1 | - | TRBV6-2/TRBV6-3 | TGTGCCAGCAGTTACGGGACAGGGGTTTCGAGCAATCAGCCCCAGCATTTT | CASSYGTGVSSNQPQHF
TRBJ2-1 | 16 | - | - | TRBV9 | TGTGCCAGCAGCCCCCTATACGCTTCTAAGGAGAATGAGCAGTTCTTC | CASSPLYASKENEQFF
TRBJ2-1 | 11 | - | - | TRBV29-1 | TGCAGCGTTGCCCGCTACAATGAGCAGTTCTTC | CSVARYNEQFF
TRBJ2-4 | 14 | TRBD1 | - | TRBV30 | TGTGCCTGGAGTGTAAGGCAGGGGGCGGACATTCAGTACTTC | CAWSVRQGADIQYF
TRBJ2-7 | 14 | TRBD1 | - | TRBV5-1 | TGCGCCAGCAGCCCGGGACAGGGGCACGACGAGCAGTACTTC | CASSPGQGHDEQYF
TRBJ1-3 | 17 | TRBD1 | - | TRBV3-1/TRBV3-2 | TGTGCCAGCAGCCAATGGGGACAGGGAAGAGACGGAAACACCATATATTTT | CASSQWGQGRDGNTIYF
TRBJ2-7 | 13 | TRBD2 | - | TRBV7-2 | TGTGCCAGCAGCTTAGCCGGGAGGGGGGAGCAGTACTTC | CASSLAGRGEQYF
TRBJ2-3 | 14 | - | - | TRBV6-5 | TGTGCCAGCAGTTACAGCAGGGCCACAGATACGCAGTATTTT | CASSYSRATDTQYF
TRBJ1-5 | 13 | - | - | TRBV5-4 | TGTGCCAGCAGCTTGGCGGGGAATCAGCCCCAGCATTTT | CASSLAGNQPQHF
TRBJ2-1 | 13 | - | - | TRBV6-5 | TGTGCCAGCACCGACTTAGTGCAGAATGAGCAGTTCTTC | CASTDLVQNEQFF
TRBJ2-7 | 15 | - | - | TRBV3-1/TRBV3-2 | TGTGCCAGCAGCCAAGAGAATGGACTCTTCGACGAGCAGTACTTC | CASSQENGLFDEQYF
TRBJ1-2 | 12 | - | - | TRBV6-5 | TGTGCCAGCACCCTGGACAGTTATGGCTACACCTTC | CASTLDSYGYTF
TRBJ2-7 | 15 | TRBD2 | - | TRBV5-4 | TGTGCCAGCAGCCCGGGAGGAGGGGCGGTCTACGAGCAGTACTTC | CASSPGGGAVYEQYF
TRBJ1-4 | 16 | - | - | TRBV21-1 | TGTGCCAGCAGCAAAGCGCAACCAGGGCTAACTGAAAAACTGTTTTTT | CASSKAQPGLTEKLFF
TRBJ2-6 | 15 | - | - | TRBV7-2 | TGTGCCAGCAGCCCGGCGGGCTCTGGGGCCAACGTCCTGACTTTC | CASSPAGSGANVLTF
TRBJ2-5 | 17 | TRBD1 | - | TRBV4-3 | TGCGCCAGCAGCCACGTAGGAGAGGGGGCTTCGCAAGAGACCCAGTACTTC | CASSHVGEGASQETQYF
TRBJ2-1 | 16 | - | - | TRBV27 | TGTGCCAGCAGTTTATTGGGGGGAGGCTCCTACAATGAGCAGTTCTTC | CASSLLGGGSYNEQFF
TRBJ1-5 | 13 | - | - | TRBV30 | TGTGCCTGGACCTCAGGCCCCAATCAGCCCCAGCATTTT | CAWTSGPNQPQHF
TRBJ2-5 | 15 | - | once | TRBV5-4 | TGTGCCAGCAGACCTGGGATAGCGGTGCAAGAGACCCAGTACTTC | CASRPGIAVQETQYF
TRBJ2-1 | 17 | TRBD2 | - | TRBV7-9 | TGTGCCAGCAGCTTAGCGGGACTAGCGGTAACCTACAATGAGCAGTTCTTC | CASSLAGLAVTYNEQFF
TRBJ2-1 | 16 | TRBD2 | - | TRBV14 | TGTGCCAGCAGCTTGTTTAACCTAGCGGGAGGCGATGAGCAGTTCTTC | CASSLFNLAGGDEQFF
TRBJ1-6 | 15 | TRBD1 | - | TRBV7-3 | TGTGCCAGCAGCGAGACAGGGTCTACTTATTCACCCCTCCACTTT | CASSETGSTYSPLHF
TRBJ2-2 | 15 | - | few | TRBV2 | TGTGCCAGCAGTGAAAGTGAACCCCTAGCCGGGGAGCTGTTTTTT | CASSESEPLAGELFF
TRBJ2-7 | 13 | TRBD1 | - | TRBV7-2 | TGTGCCAGCCGGGACAGGGCCTCCTACGAGCAGTACTTC | CASRDRASYEQYF
TRBJ1-2 | 15 | - | - | TRBV11-2 | TGTGCCAGCAGCTTAGTTATTGGGACAAACTATGGCTACACCTTC | CASSLVIGTNYGYTF
TRBJ2-3 | 16 | TRBD2 | - | TRBV7-2 | TGTGCCAGCAGCTTACGTGTGGGAGGGCCGGCAGATACGCAGTATTTT | CASSLRVGGPADTQYF
TRBJ2-5 | 13 | TRBD1 | - | TRBV18 | TGTGCCAGCTCACCTACAGGGGTGGAGACCCAGTACTTC | CASSPTGVETQYF
TRBJ2-4 | 16 | - | - | TRBV6-2/TRBV6-3 | TGTGCCAGCAGTTACACACGATCGGGGGCCAAAAACATTCAGTACTTC | CASSYTRSGAKNIQYF
TRBJ2-5 | 13 | - | - | TRBV21-1 | TGTGCCAGCAGCAAAGGCCCGGAAGAGACCCAGTACTTC | CASSKGPEETQYF
TRBJ2-7 | 11 | - | - | TRBV7-2 | TGTGCCAGCAGCTTATACAACGAGCAGTACTTC | CASSLYNEQYF
TRBJ1-4 | 15 | - | - | TRBV18 | TGTGCCAGCTCACTAGGACCGCGGGTTGACGAAAAACTGTTTTTT | CASSLGPRVDEKLFF
TRBJ2-3 | 14 | - | - | TRBV7-2 | TGTGCCAGCAGTTCGGACTTATCCACAGATACGCAGTATTTT | CASSSDLSTDTQYF
TRBJ2-1 | 15 | TRBD2 | - | TRBV9 | TGTGCCAGCAGCGGCAGCGGGAGGGCGGGGAATGAGCAGTTCTTC | CASSGSGRAGNEQFF
TRBJ1-5 | 13 | - | - | TRBV3-1/TRBV3-2 | TGTGCCAGCAGCCGGGGAGGCAATCAGCCCCAGCATTTT | CASSRGGNQPQHF
TRBJ1-1 | 14 | - | - | TRBV5-5 | TGTGCCAGCAGCTTGGCCGGGGTTAGGACTGAAGCTTTCTTT | CASSLAGVRTEAFF
TRBJ2-5 | 13 | TRBD2 | - | TRBV27 | TGTGCCAGCTCGGGGGGAGTTGGGCAGACCCAGTACTTC | CASSGGVGQTQYF
TRBJ2-7 | 14 | - | - | TRBV6-2/TRBV6-3 | TGTGCCAGCAGTCAAAGCCGGGGTTCCTACGAGCAGTACTTC | CASSQSRGSYEQYF
TRBJ2-1 | 15 | TRBD2 | - | TRBV11-1 | TGTGCCAGCAGCGATAGCGGGAGCTCCTACAATGAGCAGTTCTTC | CASSDSGSSYNEQFF
TRBJ2-3 | 14 | - | few | TRBV7-2 | TGTGCCAGCAGCTTAGTCCCGGGAGTAGATACGCAGTATTTT | CASSLVPGVDTQYF
TRBJ2-5 | 14 | - | - | TRBV29-1 | TGCAGCGTTGGACAATACAGGGTCGGCGAGACCCAGTACTTC | CSVGQYRVGETQYF
TRBJ2-5 | 16 | TRBD2 | - | TRBV5-1 | TGCGCCAGCAGCTTGGGGCTAGCGGAAAGGCAGGAGACCCAGTACTTC | CASSLGLAERQETQYF
TRBJ2-5 | 18 | TRBD2 | - | TRBV9 | TGTGCCAGCAGCGTAGGTATTGGGACTAGCGGGACCCAAGAGACCCAGTACTTC | CASSVGIGTSGTQETQYF
TRBJ1-4 | 14 | - | - | TRBV5-1 | TGCGCCAGCAGCCCAGCCGGAGGCGGGGAAAAACTGTTTTTT | CASSPAGGGEKLFF
TRBJ2-3 | 19 | TRBD2 | - | TRBV4-1 | TGCGCCAGCAGCCAAGAAGGCAAGGCTAGCGGGGTCAACACAGATACGCAGTATTTT | CASSQEGKASGVNTDTQYF
TRBJ1-4 | 14 | - | - | TRBV18 | TGTGCCAGCTCACTTGGACATTCAAATGAAAAACTGTTTTTT | CASSLGHSNEKLFF
TRBJ2-1 | 12 | TRBD1 | - | TRBV7-3 | TGTGCCAGTGGACAGGGGGGGAATGAGCAGTTCTTC | CASGQGGNEQFF
TRBJ1-1 | 13 | - | - | TRBV29-1 | TGCAGCGTTGCGCAGGGAACGAACACTGAAGCTTTCTTT | CSVAQGTNTEAFF
TRBJ2-5 | 19 | - | - | TRBV9 | TGTGCCAGCAGCCCCCGGGCGGGGAGAGAGGGGGCGCCGGGGGAGACCCAGTACTTC | CASSPRAGREGAPGETQYF
TRBJ2-5 | 16 | TRBD2 | - | TRBV11-1 | TGTGCCAGCAGCTTCCCGGGACTAGCGGGGCGAGAGACCCAGTACTTC | CASSFPGLAGRETQYF
TRBJ2-7 | 16 | TRBD2 | - | TRBV2 | TGTGCCAGCAGTGATTATAGGAGCGGGAGGGCCCCCGAGCAGTACTTC | CASSDYRSGRAPEQYF
TRBJ2-1 | 13 | TRBD1 | - | TRBV25-1 | TGTGCCAGCAGTCGAAATACAGGGGGGGAGCAGTTCTTC | CASSRNTGGEQFF
TRBJ1-1 | 16 | - | - | TRBV5-1 | TGCGCCAGCAGCCTGCAGGGGTTGCAAGGGTACACTGAAGCTTTCTTT | CASSLQGLQGYTEAFF
TRBJ2-1 | 16 | - | - | TRBV5-1 | TGCGCCAGCAGCCTCCTTCTAGGGAGCTCCTACAATGAGCAGTTCTTC | CASSLLLGSSYNEQFF
TRBJ2-2 | 16 | - | - | TRBV5-1 | TGCGCCAGCAGCTTGGGTGTCTCCCAGGGGACCGGGGAGCTGTTTTTT | CASSLGVSQGTGELFF